The 19 T cell receptor beta chains in this list originate from one sample, sequenced in a study of regulatory dendritic cells for organ transplantation. Profiled with immunoSEQ multiplex PCR; TCRdb holds only in-frame clones, not every one. Among approximately 19,000 clones listed, around two thirds were seen once. Specimen: memory CD4+ T cells from blood. Subset given: CD45RO+ memory T cells. The source is a human donor in good health.

This chain links TRBV7-6 with TRBJ2-1, with 8 bases aligning to TRBD1. This CDR3 region has 17 residues. Germline lookup yields CDR1 SGHVS and CDR2 FNYEAQ. Trimming at V came to 2 bases and at J to 4 bases, leaving 10 bases not matched to a gene. CDR3 amino acids: CASSLISTGVGYNEQFF. The CDR3 DNA reads as TGTGCCAGCAGCTTAATTTCGACAGGGGTAGGGTACAATGAGCAGTTCTTC.

The chain recombines TRBV6-1 with TRBJ1-1, with 9 bases lining up with TRBD1. This CDR3 comprises 15 residues. Germline V CDR1 and CDR2: MNHNS, SASEGT. V shed 7 bases, J shed 5 bases, and the junction held 11 bases outside the gene matches. In DNA form, the CDR3 reads TGTGCCAGCACTGAGACAGGGGGGGTTTGGACTGAAGCTTTCTTT. It encodes CASTETGGVWTEAFF.

The V call is TRBV7-2, the J call TRBJ2-5, with 11 bases that match TRBD2. The junction had 9 bases not matched to a gene; V was cut back by 0 bases and J by 9 bases. Germline V gene data show CDR1 as SGHTA and CDR2 as FQGNSA. This CDR3 is built from 16 residues. CDR3 residues: CASSLALSASGGPQYF. CDR3 sequence (DNA): TGTGCCAGCAGCTTAGCGCTTTCGGCTAGCGGGGGGCCCCAGTACTTC. Combining the CDR3 with reference TRBV7-2 and TRBJ2-5 gives the whole variable domain GAGVSQSPSNKVTEKGKDVELRCDPISGHTALYWYRQSLGQGLEFLIYFQGNSAPDKSGLPSDRFSAERTGGSVSTLTIQRTQQEDSAVYLCASSLALSASGGPQYFGPGTRLLVL.

The gene calls are TRBV5-4 and TRBJ1-1; D possibly corresponds to TRBD1 (5 bases). The CDR3 runs to 12 residues. Trimming took off 4 bases at V and 4 bases at J, with 8 bases between the two ends. Germline V gene lookup returns CDR1 SGHNT and CDR2 YYREEE (reference sequence). In nucleotides, the CDR3 is TGTGCCAGCAGCATGGACATCACTGAAGCTTTCTTT. As protein: CASSMDITEAFF.

This clone was seen once. The CDR3: CASLKGVVATSEQFF. CDR3 DNA: TGTGCCAGCTTAAAGGGGGTAGTGGCGACAAGTGAGCAGTTCTTC. The chain links TRBV2 to TRBJ2-1, with D perhaps TRBD1 (6 bases). Germline V gene data show CDR1 as SNHLY and CDR2 as FYNNEI. Trimming stripped 8 bases from V and 9 bases from J, with 23 bases between. CDR3 length: 15 amino acids.

The CDR3 sequence is CASGQGGGTDTQYF. The CDR3 bases are TGCGCCAGTGGACAGGGGGGAGGCACAGATACGCAGTATTTT. V is TRBV5-1 and J is TRBJ2-3, with 10 bases identical to TRBD1. The CDR3 is 14 residues long. Trimming took 8 bases from V and 1 from J; bases not matched to a gene: 4. The germline CDR1 and CDR2 sequences are SGHRS and YFSETQ.

The rearrangement uses TRBV19 and TRBJ1-2; 8 bases line up with TRBD1. Germline assignment: CDR1 LNHDA and CDR2 SQIVND (reference sequence). With 2 bases clipped from V and 0 bases from J, the junction kept 5 bases outside the gene matches. The CDR3 loop spans 16 amino acids. The chain's CDR3 is CASSITGGQANYGYTF. The DNA for the CDR3 is TGTGCCAGTAGTATAACAGGGGGGCAAGCTAACTATGGCTACACCTTC. Full variable domain (remainder filled in from reference TRBV19 and TRBJ1-2): DGGITQSPKYLFRKEGQNVTLSCEQNLNHDAMYWYRQDPGQGLRLIYYSQIVNDFQKGDIAEGYSVSREKKESFPLTVTSAQKNPTAFYLCASSITGGQANYGYTFGSGTRLTVV.

The V and J genes are TRBV5-1 and TRBJ2-1, with 12 bases lining up with TRBD1. The CDR3 contains 22 residues. The junction had 20 bases not matched to a gene; V was cut back by 4 bases and J by 0 bases. The germline V gene has CDR1 SGHRS and CDR2 YFSETQ. The CDR3 coding sequence is TGCGCCAGCAGCACATACCGGGACAGGGGGCTAGGTGGGGGGGCCTCCTACAATGAGCAGTTCTTC. Translated, it gives CASSTYRDRGLGGGASYNEQFF.

The V gene is TRBV9, the J gene TRBJ2-3; 12 nucleotides match TRBD2. The length of the CDR3 is 15 residues. From germline, CDR1 is SGDLS and CDR2 YYNGEE. Trimming removed 2 bases from V and 6 bases from J; junction bases left unmatched: 4. CDR3 loop: CASSVASGGADTQYF. The CDR3 region has the DNA TGTGCCAGCAGCGTGGCTAGCGGGGGGGCGGATACGCAGTATTTT.

This chain connects TRBV5-1 to TRBJ2-3, with TRBD2 as a possible D gene (6 bases). The germline V and J ends were trimmed by 0 bases and 4 bases, with 15 bases remaining between them. The germline CDR1 and CDR2 sequences are SGHRS and YFSETQ. The length of the CDR3 is 16 residues. The CDR3 loop is CASSLGRLAQADTQYF. The CDR3 DNA reads as TGCGCCAGCAGCTTGGGGCGGCTAGCGCAGGCAGATACGCAGTATTTT. The full variable domain, in which reference TRBV5-1 and TRBJ2-3 provide the parts outside the CDR3, is KAGVTQTPRYLIKTRGQQVTLSCSPISGHRSVSWYQQTPGQGLQFLFEYFSETQRNKGNFPGRFSGRQFSNSRSEMNVSTLELGDSALYLCASSLGRLAQADTQYFGPGTRLTVL.

This chain links TRBV6-4 with TRBJ2-2; D uncertain. Deletions cut 1 base from V and 5 bases from J, with 2 bases between. From germline, CDR1 is MRHNA and CDR2 SNTAGT. This CDR3 has 12 amino acids. The CDR3 here is CASSDLTGELFF. In DNA form, the CDR3 reads TGTGCCAGCAGTGACTTAACCGGGGAGCTGTTTTTT.

The chain uses TRBV27 and TRBJ1-1; possible D gene TRBD1, 6 bases. CDR3 length equals 15 residues. V lost 3 bases, J lost 4 bases, and 15 bases lay in between. The germline CDR1 and CDR2 sequences are MNHEY and SMNVEV (reference sequence). CDR3 nucleotide sequence: TGTGCCAGCAGTTTTTTTCGCCAGGGGACCACTGAAGCTTTCTTT. Translation gives CASSFFRQGTTEAFF.

This chain connects TRBV19 to TRBJ2-7; 8 nucleotides agree with TRBD1. The V gene's germline CDR1 is LNHDA and CDR2 SQIVND (reference sequence). V lost 9 bases, J lost 3 bases, and 7 bases stayed unmatched. The CDR3 is 13 residues long. As DNA, the CDR3 is TGTGCCAGCGCCTTCGACAGGGGCTACGAGCAGTACTTC. Its translation: CASAFDRGYEQYF.

V gene TRBV18 combines with J gene TRBJ1-2; D is uncertain. V was pared by 3 bases and J by 3 bases, with 11 bases between. Germline V gene data show CDR1 as KGHSH and CDR2 as LQKENI. The CDR3 runs to 14 residues. The CDR3 loop is CASSPRPQDYGYTF. CDR3 in DNA: TGTGCCAGCTCACCTCGTCCGCAGGACTATGGCTACACCTTC.

This chain connects TRBV12-2 to TRBJ1-2; TRBD1 was called by the table and not checked on the DNA. TRBV12-2 is designated a pseudogene. CDR3 length: 14 amino acids. CDR3 amino acids: CASRLVYRGVGYTF. CDR3 in DNA: TGTGCAAGTCGCTTAGTTTACAGGGGTGTAGGCTACACCTTC.

The chain carries TRBV6-5 and TRBJ1-2; TRBD1 matches 8 bases. Trimming cost V 6 bases and J 4 bases; bases outside gene matches: 4. Germline V gene lookup returns CDR1 MNHEY and CDR2 SVGAGI. This CDR3 is 13 amino acids long. The CDR3 nucleotides read TGTGCCAGCAGAAAGGGACAGGTCTATGGCTACACCTTC. This sequence encodes CASRKGQVYGYTF.

The chain links TRBV5-6 to TRBJ2-6; D is uncertain. The CDR3 sequence is 16 residues long. CDR1 SGHDT and CDR2 YYEEEE come from the germline V gene. V was trimmed by 4 bases and J by 0 bases, leaving 11 bases between them. The DNA for the CDR3 is TGTGCCAGCAGCCTCCGGGTTACCTCTGGGGCCAACGTCCTGACTTTC. It is translated as CASSLRVTSGANVLTF.

The chain uses TRBV29-1 and TRBJ2-3, with D possibly being TRBD1 (6 bases). Trimming removed 5 bases at V and 8 bases at J, with 14 bases between. CDR3 length equals 12 residues. The germline V gene has CDR1 SQVTM and CDR2 ANQGSEA. The CDR3 nucleotides read TGCAGCGTTCGACAGGCCCGGAGTACGCAGTATTTT. This encodes CSVRQARSTQYF.

This clone has a handful of counts. V usage is TRBV2 and J usage is TRBJ1-4; the match to TRBD1 covers 9 bases. Germline V gives CDR1 SNHLY, CDR2 FYNNEI. Germline trimming cut 7 bases from V and 7 bases from J; bases unmatched to any gene: 4. This CDR3 has 13 amino acids. Here the CDR3 reads CASTEDRGEKLFF. CDR3 sequence (DNA): TGTGCCAGCACCGAGGACAGGGGTGAAAAACTGTTTTTT.